This T cell receptor (beta chain) was recorded in a study of shared clonotypes between healthy human individuals. Study-level results: Represented diversity, genetic and exposure-history alike, was limited by few donors. Generation probability values for non-shared clonotypes were lower than those for clonotypes shared by all four donors.

Repertoires were generated with immunoSEQ multiplex PCR, while TCRdb's copy carries only in-frame clones and drops some. The data show some 500,000 clones, approximately 95% seen once. To note about this clone: Its antigen is undetermined.

CDR1 is LNHNV and CDR2 is YYDKDF in the germline V gene (reference sequence). This CDR3 region has 17 residues. V lost 3 bases and J lost 5; bases outside the gene matches: 9. The clonotype originates from a young woman in good health. The rearrangement joins TRBV15 to TRBJ2-5; the match to TRBD2 covers 13 bases. Sequencing was done on a sample of naive CD4+ T cells sorted from blood. The sample's subset: CD45RA+ positively selected. This CDR3 reads CATSSETSGRALETQYF. The CDR3 DNA sequence: TGTGCCACCAGCAGTGAAACTAGCGGGAGGGCCCTGGAGACCCAGTACTTC.